Listed below are T cell receptor beta chains from one sample, sequenced in a study of blood T cell repertoires in COVID-19. TCRdb's copy holds only in-frame clones and misses some; the assay was immunoSEQ multiplex PCR. The table records 190,000 or so clones, 89% of them present only once. Sequences were obtained from peripheral blood. These receptors all come from a man aged 35 to 55 with acute or convalescent COVID-19. CDR3s include the opening cysteine and the closing phenylalanine or tryptophan. Fields, in order: V gene, clone size, D gene, J gene, CDR3 length, CDR3 protein, CDR3 DNA. A D gene is named only where the DNA matches it firmly. Size values are once, few and many counts, or a class for expanded clones, and some rows have none.

V: TRBV5-1; size: NA; D: TRBD2; J: TRBJ2-5; length: 14; CDR3: CASSSGGGGETQYF; DNA: TGCGCCAGCAGCTCTGGCGGGGGAGGAGAGACCCAGTACTTC
V: TRBV3-1/TRBV3-2; size: NA; D: NA; J: TRBJ1-3; length: 18; CDR3: CASSPLPLAAPSGNTIYF; DNA: TGTGCCAGCAGCCCCCTCCCCCTGGCGGCACCCTCTGGAAACACCATATATTTT
V: TRBV5-8; size: NA; D: TRBD1; J: TRBJ1-5; length: 15; CDR3: CASRFGTGGGQPQHF; DNA: TGTGCCAGCCGATTTGGGACAGGGGGCGGTCAGCCCCAGCATTTT
V: TRBV27; size: NA; D: NA; J: TRBJ2-7; length: 14; CDR3: CASSRQGDLYEQYF; DNA: TGTGCCAGCAGTCGGCAGGGCGATCTCTACGAGCAGTACTTC
V: TRBV4-3; size: NA; D: NA; J: TRBJ2-3; length: 16; CDR3: CASSYRRVESLDTQYF; DNA: TGCGCCAGCAGCTACAGGAGAGTCGAAAGCTTAGATACGCAGTATTTT
V: TRBV5-6; size: NA; D: TRBD1; J: TRBJ1-4; length: 16; CDR3: CASSLVKDRENEKLFF; DNA: TGTGCCAGCAGCTTGGTAAAGGACAGGGAAAATGAAAAACTGTTTTTT
V: TRBV7-2; size: NA; D: NA; J: TRBJ1-1; length: 14; CDR3: CASSTPGGRDEAFF; DNA: TGTGCCAGCAGCACCCCCGGAGGCCGGGATGAAGCTTTCTTT
V: TRBV30; size: NA; D: NA; J: TRBJ1-5; length: 14; CDR3: CAWTSGLNNQPQHF; DNA: TGTGCCTGGACCTCAGGACTGAACAATCAGCCCCAGCATTTT
V: TRBV2; size: once; D: TRBD2; J: TRBJ2-3; length: 17; CDR3: CASSDPSAGVSTDTQYF; DNA: TGTGCCAGCAGTGACCCTAGCGCGGGGGTGAGCACAGATACGCAGTATTTT
V: TRBV18; size: NA; D: TRBD1; J: TRBJ1-1; length: 17; CDR3: CASSPAGQGFMNTEAFF; DNA: TGTGCCAGCTCACCTGCAGGACAGGGGTTCATGAACACTGAAGCTTTCTTT
V: TRBV25-1; size: NA; D: NA; J: TRBJ1-6; length: 15; CDR3: CASCDSSSYNSPLHF; DNA: TGTGCCAGCTGTGACTCTAGCTCCTATAATTCACCCCTCCACTTT
V: TRBV5-4; size: NA; D: NA; J: TRBJ1-1; length: 14; CDR3: CASSLRGENTEAFF; DNA: TGTGCCAGCAGCTTGCGGGGAGAGAACACTGAAGCTTTCTTT
V: TRBV6-1; size: NA; D: NA; J: TRBJ1-5; length: 15; CDR3: CASSEGQVNDQPQHF; DNA: TGTGCCAGCAGTGAAGGACAGGTAAATGATCAGCCCCAGCATTTT
V: TRBV5-1; size: NA; D: TRBD2; J: TRBJ2-5; length: 15; CDR3: CASSLAPSGRETQYF; DNA: TGCGCCAGCAGCTTGGCCCCTAGCGGTAGGGAGACCCAGTACTTC
V: TRBV30; size: NA; D: NA; J: TRBJ1-1; length: 14; CDR3: CARDGRGKNTEAFF; DNA: TGTGCCCGGGATGGTAGGGGGAAGAACACTGAAGCTTTCTTT
V: TRBV7-3; size: NA; D: TRBD1; J: TRBJ2-5; length: 15; CDR3: CASSSTGQATEAQYF; DNA: TGTGCCAGCAGCTCAACGGGACAGGCCACTGAGGCCCAGTACTTC
V: TRBV7-9; size: NA; D: NA; J: TRBJ1-3; length: 16; CDR3: CASSLARGGSGNTIYF; DNA: TGTGCCAGCAGCTTAGCGAGGGGGGGCTCTGGAAACACCATATATTTT
V: TRBV5-6; size: NA; D: TRBD1; J: TRBJ1-1; length: 14; CDR3: CASSYNRGDTEAFF; DNA: TGTGCCAGCAGCTATAACAGGGGGGACACTGAAGCTTTCTTT
V: TRBV6-5; size: NA; D: TRBD1; J: TRBJ1-1; length: 15; CDR3: CASRPLTDRAPEAFF; DNA: TGTGCCAGCAGGCCGCTCACCGACAGGGCCCCTGAAGCTTTCTTT
V: TRBV13; size: NA; D: TRBD2; J: TRBJ2-3; length: 16; CDR3: CASSATSGGAPDTQYF; DNA: TGTGCCAGCAGCGCCACTAGCGGGGGGGCCCCAGATACGCAGTATTTT
V: TRBV5-1; size: once; D: TRBD2; J: TRBJ2-3; length: 14; CDR3: CASTAAGGTDTQYF; DNA: TGCGCCAGCACAGCAGCGGGGGGCACAGATACGCAGTATTTT
V: TRBV9; size: NA; D: NA; J: TRBJ2-1; length: 16; CDR3: CASSVGGGASYNEQFF; DNA: TGTGCCAGCAGCGTAGGAGGGGGGGCCTCCTACAATGAGCAGTTCTTC
V: TRBV27; size: NA; D: NA; J: TRBJ2-1; length: 15; CDR3: CASTRLTSSYNEQFF; DNA: TGTGCCAGCACTAGGCTCACCAGCTCCTACAATGAGCAGTTCTTC
V: TRBV7-9; size: NA; D: TRBD1; J: TRBJ1-2; length: 15; CDR3: CASSSGQGNRYGYTF; DNA: TGTGCCAGCAGCTCCGGACAGGGGAATCGCTATGGCTACACCTTC
V: TRBV20-1; size: NA; D: NA; J: TRBJ1-3; length: 14; CDR3: CSASLGAEGNTIYF; DNA: TGCAGTGCTAGTCTGGGGGCGGAAGGAAACACCATATATTTT
V: TRBV27; size: NA; D: NA; J: TRBJ2-7; length: 14; CDR3: CASSSSDSNYEQYF; DNA: TGTGCCAGCAGTTCCTCGGACAGTAATTACGAGCAGTACTTC
V: TRBV7-9; size: NA; D: NA; J: TRBJ1-2; length: 14; CDR3: CASSTHGGGYGYTF; DNA: TGTGCCAGCAGCACCCACGGGGGTGGCTATGGCTACACCTTC
V: TRBV6-5; size: NA; D: NA; J: TRBJ1-6; length: 16; CDR3: CASSYSTGRNNSPLHF; DNA: TGTGCCAGCAGTTACTCGACAGGAAGGAATAATTCACCCCTCCACTTT
V: TRBV24-1; size: once; D: NA; J: TRBJ2-2; length: 14; CDR3: CATSDDKNTGELFF; DNA: TGTGCCACCAGTGATGACAAGAACACCGGGGAGCTGTTTTTT
V: TRBV19; size: NA; D: TRBD1; J: TRBJ2-5; length: 15; CDR3: CASSKPGQGGETQYF; DNA: TGTGCCAGTAGTAAACCGGGACAGGGGGGTGAGACCCAGTACTTC
V: TRBV18; size: once; D: NA; J: TRBJ2-5; length: 14; CDR3: CASSASELQETQYF; DNA: TGTGCCAGCTCAGCTAGCGAACTACAAGAGACCCAGTACTTC
V: TRBV5-1; size: NA; D: NA; J: TRBJ1-1; length: 12; CDR3: CASSLVGSEAFF; DNA: TGCGCCAGCAGCTTGGTCGGGAGTGAAGCTTTCTTT
V: TRBV15; size: NA; D: NA; J: TRBJ2-7; length: 13; CDR3: CATSRDRGREQYF; DNA: TGTGCCACCAGCAGAGATCGAGGGAGGGAGCAGTACTTC
V: TRBV5-4; size: NA; D: TRBD1; J: TRBJ2-3; length: 15; CDR3: CASSPDRGRTDTQYF; DNA: TGTGCCAGCAGCCCCGACAGGGGTCGTACAGATACGCAGTATTTT
V: TRBV7-9; size: NA; D: NA; J: TRBJ1-2; length: 14; CDR3: CASSSETGGPGYTF; DNA: TGTGCCAGCAGCTCGGAAACCGGGGGTCCGGGCTACACCTTC
V: TRBV11-2; size: NA; D: NA; J: TRBJ2-4; length: 16; CDR3: CASSYTGAGGKNIQYF; DNA: TGTGCCAGCAGCTACACAGGGGCGGGGGGAAAAAACATTCAGTACTTC
V: TRBV18; size: NA; D: TRBD1; J: TRBJ2-3; length: 15; CDR3: CASSPGQGNADTQYF; DNA: TGTGCCAGCTCACCGGGACAGGGAAACGCAGATACGCAGTATTTT
V: TRBV7-2; size: once; D: TRBD1; J: TRBJ2-2; length: 15; CDR3: CASSQQGAVTGELFF; DNA: TGTGCCAGCAGTCAACAGGGGGCAGTCACCGGGGAGCTGTTTTTT
V: TRBV12-3/TRBV12-4; size: NA; D: NA; J: TRBJ2-1; length: 13; CDR3: CASSLIFGNEQFF; DNA: TGTGCCAGCAGTTTAATTTTCGGGAATGAGCAGTTCTTC
V: TRBV10-2; size: NA; D: NA; J: TRBJ1-2; length: 12; CDR3: CASSGGFDGYTF; DNA: TGCGCCAGCAGTGGCGGGTTCGACGGCTACACCTTC
V: TRBV6-6; size: NA; D: NA; J: TRBJ2-2; length: 13; CDR3: CASSYVITGELFF; DNA: TGTGCCAGCAGTTACGTAATAACCGGGGAGCTGTTTTTT
V: TRBV7-9; size: few; D: TRBD1; J: TRBJ1-2; length: 13; CDR3: CASSRGQGEGYTF; DNA: TGTGCCAGCAGCCGGGGACAGGGGGAAGGCTACACCTTC
V: TRBV24-1; size: NA; D: TRBD2; J: TRBJ2-3; length: 16; CDR3: CATSDPLAGSTDTQYF; DNA: TGTGCCACCAGTGATCCCTTAGCGGGCAGCACAGATACGCAGTATTTT
V: TRBV7-2; size: NA; D: TRBD1; J: TRBJ2-5; length: 14; CDR3: CASSEGTGGETQYF; DNA: TGTGCCAGCAGCGAAGGGACAGGGGGAGAGACCCAGTACTTC
V: TRBV6-2/TRBV6-3; size: NA; D: NA; J: TRBJ1-5; length: 15; CDR3: CASSPQGAWRQPQHF; DNA: TGTGCCAGCAGTCCACAGGGTGCCTGGCGTCAGCCCCAGCATTTT
V: TRBV5-1; size: NA; D: TRBD2; J: TRBJ2-3; length: 14; CDR3: CASRTSGGADTQYF; DNA: TGCGCCAGCAGGACTAGCGGGGGGGCAGATACGCAGTATTTT
V: TRBV2; size: NA; D: NA; J: TRBJ2-3; length: 17; CDR3: CASLTPRPGGRRDTQYF; DNA: TGTGCCAGCTTAACTCCTAGACCGGGGGGCAGGAGAGATACGCAGTATTTT
V: TRBV5-1; size: NA; D: NA; J: TRBJ1-2; length: 14; CDR3: CASSLRMGEAGYTF; DNA: TGCGCCAGCAGCCTAAGAATGGGGGAGGCGGGCTACACCTTC
V: TRBV9; size: NA; D: NA; J: TRBJ1-1; length: 13; CDR3: CASSLGGQTEAFF; DNA: TGTGCCAGCAGCCTCGGGGGTCAAACTGAAGCTTTCTTT
V: TRBV11-2; size: NA; D: TRBD1; J: TRBJ2-7; length: 16; CDR3: CASSLETGVPFYEQYF; DNA: TGTGCCAGCAGCTTAGAGACAGGGGTCCCCTTCTACGAGCAGTACTTC
V: TRBV11-2; size: NA; D: TRBD2; J: TRBJ2-5; length: 19; CDR3: CASSPLGLAGGLGQETQYF; DNA: TGTGCCAGCAGCCCATTAGGGCTAGCGGGGGGGCTAGGCCAAGAGACCCAGTACTTC
V: TRBV4-1; size: once; D: TRBD2; J: TRBJ2-7; length: 16; CDR3: CASSQDLAESFYEQYF; DNA: TGCGCCAGCAGCCAAGACCTAGCGGAGTCCTTTTACGAGCAGTACTTC
V: TRBV6-2/TRBV6-3; size: NA; D: TRBD1; J: TRBJ1-2; length: 14; CDR3: CASSPGQGGYGYTF; DNA: TGTGCCAGCAGTCCCGGACAGGGGGGCTATGGCTACACCTTC
V: TRBV24-1; size: once; D: NA; J: TRBJ2-2; length: 13; CDR3: CATSTRGPGELFF; DNA: TGTGCCACCAGTACCAGGGGTCCCGGGGAGCTGTTTTTT
V: TRBV7-8; size: once; D: TRBD2; J: TRBJ2-7; length: 15; CDR3: CASSLRLAGGYEQYF; DNA: TGTGCCAGCAGCTTACGACTAGCGGGGGGGTACGAGCAGTACTTC
V: TRBV2; size: NA; D: TRBD1; J: TRBJ1-2; length: 15; CDR3: CASSEAGWTGWSYTF; DNA: TGTGCCAGCAGTGAAGCCGGCTGGACAGGGTGGAGCTACACCTTC
V: TRBV6-1; size: NA; D: NA; J: TRBJ1-2; length: 19; CDR3: CASSERQENHLFFNYGYTF; DNA: TGTGCCAGCAGTGAACGACAGGAGAACCACCTTTTCTTTAACTATGGCTACACCTTC
V: TRBV5-4; size: few; D: NA; J: TRBJ1-1; length: 14; CDR3: CASSPGGGRTEAFF; DNA: TGTGCCAGCAGCCCCGGGGGGGGGAGGACTGAAGCTTTCTTT
V: TRBV13; size: NA; D: TRBD2; J: TRBJ2-3; length: 16; CDR3: CASSPVAGGRTDTQYF; DNA: TGTGCCAGCAGCCCCGTAGCGGGGGGGCGCACAGATACGCAGTATTTT